Listed below are T cell receptor beta chains from one sample, sequenced in a study of shared clonotypes between healthy human individuals. Repertoires were generated with immunoSEQ multiplex PCR, while TCRdb's copy carries only in-frame clones and drops some. Altogether 2,500,000 or so clones are present, approximately 94% being singletons, with the ten largest covering about 0.38%. Sequencing was done on a sample of naive CD4+ T cells from PBMCs. The receptors stem from a young man in good health. Some clones in this sample may be carry-over from other donors' samples. Each CDR3 is given with its conserved first and last residue. The D gene is left open where the match is weak. Some rows have no size entry. The others give once, few or many, or a class for an expanded clone.

>TRBV28|-|TRBJ2-5|-
TGTGCCAGCAGTTTATCGGGCAGTCTGGGGTGGACCCAGTACTTC
CASSLSGSLGWTQYF
>TRBV5-1|-|TRBJ2-3|-
TGCGCCAGCAGCTTTCAGGATTCTAGCACAGATACGCAGTATTTT
CASSFQDSSTDTQYF
>TRBV28|few|TRBJ1-1|-
TGTGCCAGCAGTTTATCCCCGCAGGGGGAAGCTTTCTTT
CASSLSPQGEAFF
>TRBV19|-|TRBJ1-3|-
TGTGCCAGTAGTTCCCCCCACGTCTCTGGAAACACCATATATTTT
CASSSPHVSGNTIYF
>TRBV6-4|once|TRBJ1-2|-
TGTGCCAGCAGTGACTCTGGGGGCGGCAACTATGGCTACACCTTC
CASSDSGGGNYGYTF
>TRBV11-2|-|TRBJ2-2|TRBD2
TGTGCCAGCATTCTAGCGGGAGGGCTGGCCGGGGAGCTGTTTTTT
CASILAGGLAGELFF
>TRBV27|-|TRBJ2-1|TRBD2
TGTGCCAGCAGTTTATCACAGGGCAGGGCTAGCGGGAGGACCTACAATGAGCAGTTCTTC
CASSLSQGRASGRTYNEQFF
>TRBV7-2|-|TRBJ2-5|TRBD2
TGTGCCAGCAGCCTTCCCCGGGGGGGGAACCAAGAGACCCAGTACTTC
CASSLPRGGNQETQYF
>TRBV19|-|TRBJ1-2|-
TGTGCCAGTAGTATTTTTTTAGGCAGCAGCTACACCTTC
CASSIFLGSSYTF
>TRBV18|-|TRBJ1-4|-
TGTGCCAGCTCACCCAACCTACTCAGAGCTAATGAAAAACTGTTTTTT
CASSPNLLRANEKLFF
>TRBV18|-|TRBJ2-1|TRBD1
TGTGCCAGCTCACCAACCGGGACAGGGTCGTACAATGAGCAGTTCTTC
CASSPTGTGSYNEQFF
>TRBV7-3|-|TRBJ2-5|-
TGTGCCAGCAGCTTAACGGGTCAGGGGGAGACCCAGTACTTC
CASSLTGQGETQYF
>TRBV6-1|-|TRBJ2-4|-
TGTGCCAGCAGTACCCTCGGGGGAGGCAAAAACATTCAGTACTTC
CASSTLGGGKNIQYF
>TRBV4-1|-|TRBJ2-1|-
TGCGCCAGCAGTCAAATCGGCGGGCGGAGCTCCTACAATGAGCAGTTCTTC
CASSQIGGRSSYNEQFF
>TRBV29-1|-|TRBJ2-1|TRBD1
TGCAGCGCCCGACCGGATACAGGGGGGTTGAATGAGCAGTTCTTC
CSARPDTGGLNEQFF
>TRBV28|-|TRBJ1-1|-
TGTGCCAGCAGTTTTGGGGGTGCGGTGACTTTGAACACTGAAGCTTTCTTT
CASSFGGAVTLNTEAFF
>TRBV18|-|TRBJ1-4|TRBD1
TGTGCCAGCTCACCAGGGTCAGGGGGCGCCGAAAAACTGTTTTTT
CASSPGSGGAEKLFF
>TRBV20-1|-|TRBJ2-3|-
TGCAGTGCCACCCTCCCAGATACGCAGTATTTT
CSATLPDTQYF
>TRBV5-4|-|TRBJ2-3|-
TGTGCCAGCAGCTTGTTTTTCAGCACAGATACGCAGTATTTT
CASSLFFSTDTQYF
>TRBV4-2|-|TRBJ2-3|TRBD2
TGTGCCAGCAGCCAAGCGGTAGCGGGGGTTGCAGATACGCAGTATTTT
CASSQAVAGVADTQYF
>TRBV5-6|-|TRBJ2-7|TRBD2
TGTGCCAGCAGCTTGGGCTCCGGACTAGCAGGGGAGCAGTACTTC
CASSLGSGLAGEQYF
>TRBV5-5|-|TRBJ2-2|TRBD2
TGTGCCAGCAAACGGGACTACATGAACACCGGGGAGCTGTTTTTT
CASKRDYMNTGELFF